This T cell receptor beta chain was identified during a study of cytomegalovirus exposure and HLA in healthy donors. Study-wide results and caveats: The tendency of first-cohort TCR clusters to co-occur in the 120 or so validation repertoires was identified by a subsequent analysis.

With 8 bases clipped from V and 6 bases from J, the junction kept 8 bases outside the gene matches. Germline assignment: CDR1 MNHEY and CDR2 SMNVEV (reference sequence). CDR3 length: 15 amino acids. TCRdb's copy holds only in-frame clones and misses some; the assay was immunoSEQ multiplex PCR. The sample includes 150,000 to 200,000 clones, approximately 86% seen only once; the top ten take 2% to 2.5%. The donors were members of the approximately 130-subject validation cohort (separate from the approximately 670-subject first cohort). In regard to this clone: Antigen specificity is unknown.

The TCR was taken from a woman aged 18-29 years in good health and CMV-seronegative. Sequenced input: PBMCs. V gene TRBV27 combines with J gene TRBJ1-5; 12 bases fit TRBD1. The CDR3 nucleotides read TGTGCCAGCTCCCCCGGGACAGGGGGCCGTCAGCCCCAGCATTTT. The encoded protein is CASSPGTGGRQPQHF.